The table lists the clone carrying this T cell receptor beta chain with a few counts. Its antigen remains unidentified. Naive CD8 cells comprised CD45RO-negative, CCR7-positively selected cells, excluding terminally differentiated effector memory CD45RA+ cells. Each sorted subset replicate got 200 ng genomic DNA, about 33,000 genomes. Sequenced by immunoSEQ multiplex PCR; TCRdb stores in-frame clones only, minus some. The data contain roughly 2.1 million clones, about 92% of them singletons. These data belong to a study of shared clonotypes between healthy human individuals. Findings and caveats of the study: Shared clonotypes: roughly 4.5% naive CD4, roughly 3.8% naive CD8, about 2.5% memory CD4, around 0.4% memory CD8. The diversity represented, both genetic and in exposure history, was limited by few donors.

CDR1 and CDR2 from the germline V gene are PRHDT and FYEKMQ (reference sequence). The CDR3 covers 14 residues. Trimming removed 3 bases from V and 2 bases from J, with 10 bases in between. The source is a man younger than 35 in good health. Some clones in this sample may be carry-over from other donors' samples. The gene calls are TRBV13 and TRBJ1-1; tentatively, D is TRBD1 (5 bases). Sample: naive CD8+ T cells from PBMCs. In nucleotides, the CDR3 is TGTGCCAGCAGCTTGACCAGGGTTAACACTGAAGCTTTCTTT. This sequence encodes CASSLTRVNTEAFF.